These 30 T cell receptor beta chains were all obtained from the same sample, sequenced in a study of cytomegalovirus exposure and HLA in healthy donors. Amplification used 60 Vbeta primers and 13 Jbeta primers. Method: immunoSEQ multiplex PCR; TCRdb's copy keeps in-frame clones and lacks some. The sample has approximately 44,000 clones, over 70% seen once. The specimen was PBMCs. Source of these receptors: a man aged 45-65 years in good health and CMV-seronegative.

This chain joins TRBV7-8 and TRBJ2-6; 11 positions match TRBD1. CDR1 and CDR2 (germline): SGHVS, FQNEAQ. The CDR3 sequence is 19 residues long. J lost 3 bases, V lost 5 bases, and 12 bases had no gene match. The CDR3 loop reads CASSAHRDRGVFGANVLTF. The DNA for the CDR3 is TGTGCCAGCAGCGCTCACCGGGACAGGGGGGTTTTTGGGGCCAACGTCCTGACTTTC.

The genes are TRBV29-1 and TRBJ2-2; D gene uncertain. Germline V gene lookup returns CDR1 SQVTM and CDR2 ANQGSEA. V was clipped by 4 bases and J by 3 bases, with 6 bases between them. The CDR3 runs 12 residues. CDR3 residues: CSVVSDTGELFF. CDR3 sequence (DNA): TGCAGCGTTGTGTCTGACACCGGGGAGCTGTTTTTT.

The V call is TRBV6-5, the J call TRBJ1-2, with 9 positions matching TRBD1. Germline lookup yields CDR1 MNHEY and CDR2 SVGAGI. Trimming at V came to 10 bases and at J to 6 bases, leaving 15 bases not matched to a gene. This CDR3 has 15 residues. CDR3 protein: CATKDPGTGYNGYTF. The CDR3 nucleotides read TGTGCCACCAAAGACCCCGGGACAGGGTATAATGGCTACACCTTC.

The chain couples TRBV7-2 to TRBJ1-5; D gene ambiguous. V lost 1 base, J lost 4 bases, and 5 bases lay in between. This CDR3 is 13 amino acids long. Germline lookup yields CDR1 SGHTA and CDR2 FQGNSA. CDR3 loop: CASSLGQNQPQHF. The CDR3 DNA sequence: TGTGCCAGCAGCTTAGGGCAGAATCAGCCCCAGCATTTT.

This clone was counted between two and nine times. This chain joins TRBV7-2 and TRBJ2-3, with TRBD2 matching over 16 bases. The CDR3 extends over 16 amino acids. Germline CDR1 is SGHTA and CDR2 is FQGNSA. J lost 4 bases, V lost 5 bases, and 3 bases had no gene match. DNA of the CDR3: TGTGCCAGCAGCACCGGGACTAGCGGGGGGGCAGATACGCAGTATTTT. Protein: CASSTGTSGGADTQYF.

The chain couples TRBV19 to TRBJ2-7; D perhaps matches TRBD1 (6 bases). V was pared by 5 bases and J by 3 bases, with 17 bases between. Germline V CDR1 and CDR2: LNHDA, SQIVND (reference sequence). The CDR3 runs 15 residues. The CDR3 DNA follows: TGTGCCAGTAGTGGAGCTGGGGACAACATCTACGAGCAGTACTTC. Amino acids: CASSGAGDNIYEQYF.

There are a few counts of this clone. The CDR3: CASSLGAGGRTDTQYF. For the CDR3, the DNA is TGTGCCAGCAGCTTAGGGGCAGGGGGCAGGACAGATACGCAGTATTTT. This chain uses TRBV7-9 with TRBJ2-3; 8 bases line up with TRBD1. In germline, CDR1 is SEHNR, CDR2 FQNEAQ (reference sequence). The CDR3 sequence is 16 residues long. V was pared by 1 base and J by 3 bases, with 6 bases of the junction left unmatched. Full variable domain (remainder filled in from reference TRBV7-9 and TRBJ2-3): DTGVSQNPRHKITKRGQNVTFRCDPISEHNRLYWYRQTLGQGPEFLTYFQNEAQLEKSRLLSDRFSAERPKGSFSTLEIQRTEQGDSAMYLCASSLGAGGRTDTQYFGPGTRLTVL.

The J gene is TRBJ2-5, the V gene TRBV27; D perhaps matches TRBD1 (6 bases). The CDR3 totals 13 residues. CDR1 is MNHEY, CDR2 SMNVEV, per germline (reference sequence). Trimming took off 5 bases at V and 5 bases at J, with 12 bases between the two ends. The CDR3 DNA reads TGTGCCAGCAGTGTCACAGGGTGGGAGACCCAGTACTTC. Translation gives CASSVTGWETQYF.

The chain has TRBV28 and TRBJ2-7; TRBD1 matches 7 bases. The CDR3 spans 13 residues. Germline V gene lookup returns CDR1 MDHEN and CDR2 SYDVKM. V was clipped by 8 bases and J by 2 bases; unmatched bases: 6. DNA of the CDR3: TGTGCCAGCGGATCGACAGGGACCTACGAGCAGTACTTC. It yields the protein CASGSTGTYEQYF.

This clone came up once. V and J are TRBV9 and TRBJ2-7, with TRBD2 matching 8 bases. V lost 4 bases, J lost 7 bases, and 10 bases stayed unmatched. The germline V gene encodes CDR1 SGDLS and CDR2 YYNGEE. The CDR3 covers 14 residues. CDR3 sequence: CASSSLSGAGEQYF. CDR3 nucleotides: TGTGCCAGCAGCTCCCTTAGCGGGGCCGGTGAGCAGTACTTC.

This clone was counted a few times. V gene TRBV7-2 combines with J gene TRBJ2-7; 7 bases line up with TRBD2. The CDR3 sequence is 15 residues long. Trimming removed 5 bases from V and 2 bases from J; junction bases left unmatched: 9. The germline V gene has CDR1 SGHTA and CDR2 FQGNSA. The DNA of the CDR3 is TGTGCCAGCAGCCGGGGCAGCGGGAATCCCTACGAGCAGTACTTC. Protein sequence: CASSRGSGNPYEQYF.

This chain joins TRBV6-1 and TRBJ2-5; maybe TRBD2 (5 bases). Germline CDR1 MNHNS, CDR2 SASEGT. The CDR3 loop spans 12 amino acids. Deletions cut 4 bases from V and 5 bases from J, with 8 bases between. CDR3 nucleotide sequence: TGTGCCAGCAGTGGTACGGGGGAGACCCAGTACTTC. Its translation is CASSGTGETQYF.

V usage is TRBV6-1 and J usage is TRBJ1-6, with D possibly TRBD1 on 6 matching bases. The CDR3 has 15 residues. From germline, CDR1 is MNHNS and CDR2 SASEGT. Trimming shortened V by 8 bases and J by 7 bases, and 18 bases separated the two germline ends. The CDR3 DNA reads as TGTGCCAGCGAGGAAGGGTGGACAGAGAATTCACCCCTCCACTTT. It yields the protein CASEEGWTENSPLHF.

This sequence joins TRBV4-3 and TRBJ2-7; 9 bases match TRBD2. The CDR3 covers 16 residues. CDR1 and CDR2 from the germline V gene are LGHNA and YSLEER. J was trimmed by 2 bases and V by 1 base; bases with no gene match: 6. The CDR3 region has the DNA TGCGCCAGCAGCCAAGCCTGGGCTAGCGGGGCCTACGAGCAGTACTTC. This codes for CASSQAWASGAYEQYF.

Turning to this clone: One junction end does not reproduce the germline sequence, and a read error may be involved. V is TRBV7-9 and J is TRBJ1-1; no clear D gene. CDR3 length equals 12 residues. Germline assignment: CDR1 SEHNR and CDR2 FQNEAQ (reference sequence). CDR3 protein: CSSSLGGLEAFF. The CDR3 DNA reads as TGTTCCAGCAGCTTGGGAGGGCTTGAAGCTTTCTTT.

This chain connects TRBV5-6 to TRBJ1-3; D not certain. Germline V gives CDR1 SGHDT, CDR2 YYEEEE. CDR3 size: 14 residues. V shed 2 bases and J shed 0 bases, with 6 bases lying between them. For the CDR3, the DNA is TGTGCCAGCAGCTTCAGGAACTCTGGAAACACCATATATTTT. This gives the protein CASSFRNSGNTIYF.

The V and J genes are TRBV7-8 and TRBJ1-2; D is ambiguous. The V gene's germline CDR1 is SGHVS and CDR2 FQNEAQ. The CDR3 loop spans 12 amino acids. V dropped 0 bases and J dropped 8 bases, with 7 bases sitting between them. The CDR3 region has the DNA TGTGCCAGCAGCTTAGCGCTAAAGGGCTACACCTTC. It specifies CASSLALKGYTF.

A note on this clone: Other DNA sequences in the same sample also yield this CDR3. The chain links TRBV4-2 to TRBJ1-3; D remains ambiguous. This CDR3 has 17 residues. The germline CDR1 and CDR2 sequences are LGHNA and YNFKEQ. V was pared by 3 bases and J by 0 bases, with 15 bases between. In nucleotides, the CDR3 is TGTGCCAGCAGCCAGGACGAACGGGGAAACTCTGGAAACACCATATATTTT. This codes for CASSQDERGNSGNTIYF.

The chain couples TRBV10-3 to TRBJ2-1; 9 bases map to TRBD2. CDR3 size: 14 residues. Germline V gives CDR1 ENHRY, CDR2 SYGVKD. After removal of 11 bases from V and 7 bases from J, the junction contained 12 bases not matched to a gene. The CDR3 DNA reads as TGTGCCTCGACGGCTAGCGGGATAGAGAATGAGCAGTTCTTC. This gives the protein CASTASGIENEQFF.

Comment on this clone: At one end, the junction sequence differs from germline, possibly due to a read error. The CDR3 coding sequence is TGTTCCAGCAACTCGGGACAGGCCTACGAGCAGTACTTC. This sequence encodes CSSNSGQAYEQYF. The rearrangement uses TRBV7-8 and TRBJ2-7; TRBD1 matches at 8 bases. Germline V gene lookup returns CDR1 SGHVS and CDR2 FQNEAQ. The CDR3 has 13 amino acids.

V usage is TRBV29-1 and J usage is TRBJ1-2; unclear D gene. CDR3 length: 12 amino acids. The V gene lost 4 bases and the J gene lost 4 bases, with 10 bases spanning the gap. The germline V gene has CDR1 SQVTM and CDR2 ANQGSEA. This chain's CDR3 is CSVGATFYGYTF. CDR3 sequence (DNA): TGCAGCGTTGGGGCCACCTTCTATGGCTACACCTTC.

This clone has a handful of counts. This sequence joins TRBV28 and TRBJ2-1; 10 nucleotides line up with TRBD2. J was trimmed by 5 bases and V by 0 bases; bases with no gene match: 10. Germline CDR1 and CDR2: MDHEN and SYDVKM. This CDR3 contains 18 residues. The CDR3 nucleotides read TGTGCCAGCAGTTTATGGTTCCCGCTAGCGGGAGAGGACAATGAGCAGTTCTTC. This sequence encodes CASSLWFPLAGEDNEQFF. Complete variable domain (other parts from reference TRBV28 and TRBJ2-1): DVKVTQSSRYLVKRTGEKVFLECVQDMDHENMFWYRQDPGLGLRLIYFSYDVKMKEKGDIPEGYSVSREKKERFSLILESASTNQTSMYLCASSLWFPLAGEDNEQFFGPGTRLTVL.

J is TRBJ2-7 and V is TRBV7-9; no reliable D call. The V end lost 2 bases, the J end lost 0 bases, and 8 bases lay between the germline ends. This CDR3 contains 14 residues. Germline lookup yields CDR1 SEHNR and CDR2 FQNEAQ (reference sequence). CDR3 region: CASSLLATSYEQYF. The DNA for the CDR3 is TGTGCCAGCAGCTTATTGGCAACCTCCTACGAGCAGTACTTC.

V and J are TRBV7-9 and TRBJ2-5; D ambiguous. The J call may be in error: the DNA end matches TRBJ2-7 better. The V gene's germline CDR1 is SEHNR and CDR2 FQNEAQ (reference sequence). The CDR3 runs to 13 residues. The CDR3 sequence is CASSLDSSYEQYF. DNA for the CDR3: TGTGCCAGCAGCTTAGACTCGTCCTACGAGCAGTACTTC.

The chain uses TRBV19 and TRBJ2-5, with 7 bases that match TRBD1. The better agreement between TRBJ2-7 and the DNA end casts doubt on the J call. CDR3 length: 17 amino acids. Germline V gene data show CDR1 as LNHDA and CDR2 as SQIVND (reference sequence). CDR3 loop: CASSRRQGNGEYYEQYF. CDR3 coding DNA: TGTGCCAGTAGCCGCAGACAGGGAAACGGGGAGTACTACGAGCAGTACTTC.

Worth noting for this clone: The same CDR3 can be traced to other DNA sequences in this sample. This rearrangement joins TRBV1 to TRBJ2-3; the DNA was not used to check the table's D call, TRBD2. TRBV1 is tagged as a pseudogene. CDR3 size: 15 residues. The CDR3: CTSSPTSGYTDTQYF. In nucleotides, the CDR3 is TGCACCAGCAGCCCGACTAGCGGTTACACAGATACGCAGTACTTT.

The rearrangement joins TRBV29-1 to TRBJ2-5; D is ambiguous. From germline, CDR1 is SQVTM and CDR2 ANQGSEA. The CDR3 contains 12 residues. Trimming cost V 2 bases and J 7 bases, with 11 bases left between them. CDR3 in amino acids: CSVERQMGTQYF. The DNA of the CDR3 is TGCAGCGTTGAAAGACAAATGGGGACCCAGTACTTC. Combining the CDR3 with reference TRBV29-1 and TRBJ2-5 gives the whole variable domain SAVISQKPSRDICQRGTSLTIQCQVDSQVTMMFWYRQQPGQSLTLIATANQGSEATYESGFVIDKFPISRPNLTFSTLTVSNMSPEDSSIYLCSVERQMGTQYFGPGTRLLVL.

The chain carries TRBV7-3 and TRBJ2-7; 11 bases align to TRBD1. V was clipped by 2 bases and J by 2 bases; unmatched bases: 2. This CDR3 comprises 15 residues. Germline values: CDR1 SGHTA, CDR2 FQGTGA. CDR3 sequence: CASSLGQGAPYEQYF. DNA for the CDR3: TGTGCCAGCAGCTTAGGACAGGGGGCCCCCTACGAGCAGTACTTC.

The chain couples TRBV9 to TRBJ2-7; no reliable D call. The CDR3 is 14 residues long. Germline values: CDR1 SGDLS, CDR2 YYNGEE. V lost 0 bases, J lost 0 bases, and 7 bases lay in between. This CDR3 is CASSVGAVSYEQYF. CDR3 in DNA: TGTGCCAGCAGCGTAGGGGCCGTCTCCTACGAGCAGTACTTC.

The chain recombines TRBV6-5 with TRBJ1-2; 7 positions agree with TRBD1. The germline CDR1 and CDR2 sequences are MNHEY and SVGAGI. CDR3 length: 13 amino acids. V dropped 6 bases and J dropped 4; count of bases not matched to a gene: 5. The CDR3 loop reads CASSDRVSYGYTF. The CDR3 DNA is TGTGCCAGCAGCGACAGGGTAAGCTATGGCTACACCTTC.